A selection of T cell receptor beta chains follows, all from one sample in a study of Ad26.COV2.S vaccination and SARS-CoV-2 variants. Profiling relied on immunoSEQ multiplex PCR, and the TCRdb table lists in-frame clones only, not all of them. The table includes around 320,000 clones, around four fifths detected once. This material consisted of peripheral blood, taken in a trial of Ad26.COV2.S vaccine versus placebo. Receptors were obtained from a person between 18 and 65 years old who received the Ad26.COV2.S COVID-19 vaccine or a placebo. Each CDR3 is given with its conserved first and last residue. D genes are given only for firm matches. The size entry is marked missing in some rows and otherwise reads once, few, many or a size class.

DNA: TGTGCCAGCAGCCAAAGTGGACTAACTATCAATCAGCCCCAGCATTTT; CDR3: CASSQSGLTINQPQHF; size: -; D: -; V: TRBV3-1/TRBV3-2; J: TRBJ1-5
DNA: TGCGCCAGCAGCCCCTGGCCGGCGGGCCGAGATTCACCCCTCCACTTT; CDR3: CASSPWPAGRDSPLHF; size: -; D: -; V: TRBV4-1; J: TRBJ1-6
DNA: TGTGCCAGCAGCCAAGATGGAGGCAGGGGTAATTCACCCCTCCACTTT; CDR3: CASSQDGGRGNSPLHF; size: -; D: -; V: TRBV3-1/TRBV3-2; J: TRBJ1-6
DNA: TGCGCCAGCAGCGCCGCGGGACAGGGGGGCTCTGAAGCTTTCTTT; CDR3: CASSAAGQGGSEAFF; size: -; D: TRBD1; V: TRBV5-1; J: TRBJ1-1
DNA: TGTGCCAGTAGTGTTTGGGATACGCAGTATTTT; CDR3: CASSVWDTQYF; size: -; D: -; V: TRBV19; J: TRBJ2-3
DNA: TGCGCCAGCAGCCAAGATCGGGCTAGCGGGGGGCCCCACAATGAGCAGTTCTTC; CDR3: CASSQDRASGGPHNEQFF; size: -; D: TRBD2; V: TRBV4-1; J: TRBJ2-1
DNA: TGTGCCAGCAGTTACTCGGGACAGGGGTTCGACTATGGCTACACCTTC; CDR3: CASSYSGQGFDYGYTF; size: -; D: TRBD1; V: TRBV6-6; J: TRBJ1-2
DNA: TGTGCCACCAGTGATTATTGGACAGGGGAATTGGAGAACACCGGGGAGCTGTTTTTT; CDR3: CATSDYWTGELENTGELFF; size: -; D: TRBD1; V: TRBV24-1; J: TRBJ2-2
DNA: TGTGCCAGCAGCTTGGACGGTGCGGGTACTGAAGCTTTCTTT; CDR3: CASSLDGAGTEAFF; size: -; D: -; V: TRBV5-8; J: TRBJ1-1
DNA: TGTGCCAGCAGCTTAACCCGGACAGGCCGCACAGATACGCAGTATTTT; CDR3: CASSLTRTGRTDTQYF; size: -; D: TRBD1; V: TRBV7-3; J: TRBJ2-3
DNA: TGTGCCAGTACCAGGGGTACTAATGAAAAACTGTTTTTT; CDR3: CASTRGTNEKLFF; size: once; D: -; V: TRBV19; J: TRBJ1-4
DNA: TGTGCCAGCTCTAAGGGGGCGAGGAACACTGAAGCTTTCTTT; CDR3: CASSKGARNTEAFF; size: -; D: TRBD1; V: TRBV2; J: TRBJ1-1
DNA: TGCGCCAGCAGCCTTAGACAGGGTGGGGGCGAGCAGTACTTC; CDR3: CASSLRQGGGEQYF; size: -; D: TRBD1; V: TRBV4-1; J: TRBJ2-7
DNA: TGTGCCAGCAGTTACGGGACAGGGAATTCACCCCTCCACTTT; CDR3: CASSYGTGNSPLHF; size: -; D: TRBD1; V: TRBV6-5; J: TRBJ1-6
DNA: TGTGCCAGCTCACGGGATCAGGGTCAGACCGGGGAGCTGTTTTTT; CDR3: CASSRDQGQTGELFF; size: once; D: -; V: TRBV18; J: TRBJ2-2
DNA: TGTGCCAGCAGCGACCAGGGGTGGGTCTCTGGAAACACCATATATTTT; CDR3: CASSDQGWVSGNTIYF; size: few; D: -; V: TRBV11-3; J: TRBJ1-3
DNA: TGTGCCAGCTCACCACGGACTAACACAGATACGCAGTATTTT; CDR3: CASSPRTNTDTQYF; size: -; D: -; V: TRBV18; J: TRBJ2-3
DNA: TGTGCCAGCAGTTTCCGGGCCGGGTACGAGCAGTACTTC; CDR3: CASSFRAGYEQYF; size: -; D: -; V: TRBV12-3/TRBV12-4; J: TRBJ2-7
DNA: TGTGCCATTGGCACAGGCCTTGAGGCCTCACCCCTCCACTTT; CDR3: CAIGTGLEASPLHF; size: -; D: -; V: TRBV28; J: TRBJ1-6
DNA: TGTGCCAGCTCCCCGGGGGGTGACTCCTACGAGCAGTACTTC; CDR3: CASSPGGDSYEQYF; size: -; D: TRBD2; V: TRBV18; J: TRBJ2-7
DNA: TGTGCCAGCAGTTTATCGGGGGCTATTTTTGAAAAACTGTTTTTT; CDR3: CASSLSGAIFEKLFF; size: -; D: -; V: TRBV27; J: TRBJ1-4
DNA: TGCGCCAGCAGCTTGGCCGGGACAGGGGGCGAAAAACTGTTTTTT; CDR3: CASSLAGTGGEKLFF; size: few; D: TRBD1; V: TRBV5-1; J: TRBJ1-4
DNA: TGTGCCAGCAGCTTAGTGGCAGGGGAGGGCTATGGCTACACCTTC; CDR3: CASSLVAGEGYGYTF; size: -; D: -; V: TRBV5-5; J: TRBJ1-2
DNA: TGTGCCAGCTCACGTCTGGGCACAGATACGCAGTATTTT; CDR3: CASSRLGTDTQYF; size: -; D: -; V: TRBV18; J: TRBJ2-3
DNA: TGTGCCAGCAGCTCACGGAACACGGGACAGCAAACCTACGAGCAGTACTTC; CDR3: CASSSRNTGQQTYEQYF; size: -; D: TRBD1; V: TRBV7-8; J: TRBJ2-7
DNA: TGCGCCAGCAGCCCACCAGGGACGGCAGATACGCAGTATTTT; CDR3: CASSPPGTADTQYF; size: -; D: -; V: TRBV5-1; J: TRBJ2-3
DNA: TGTGCCACCAGCAGTCGACGGGGGCAGGATACGCAGTATTTT; CDR3: CATSSRRGQDTQYF; size: -; D: -; V: TRBV15; J: TRBJ2-3
DNA: TGTGCCACCAGCAGGGGACAAGGGAGGAACACTGAAGCTTTCTTT; CDR3: CATSRGQGRNTEAFF; size: once; D: -; V: TRBV15; J: TRBJ1-1
DNA: TGCGCCAGCAGCTTAGGAGAGGGGAGGGAGACCCAGTACTTC; CDR3: CASSLGEGRETQYF; size: few; D: -; V: TRBV5-1; J: TRBJ2-5
DNA: TGTGCCAGCACTTCGGGTACGAACACTGAAGCTTTCTTT; CDR3: CASTSGTNTEAFF; size: -; D: -; V: TRBV25-1; J: TRBJ1-1
DNA: TGTGCCAGCGGTAGCGGCCGCACAGATACGCAGTATTTT; CDR3: CASGSGRTDTQYF; size: many; D: -; V: TRBV11-3; J: TRBJ2-3
DNA: TGTGCCAGCAGCCAAGATATAGGGACGGGGGCCTCCTACAATGAGCAGTTCTTC; CDR3: CASSQDIGTGASYNEQFF; size: -; D: -; V: TRBV3-1/TRBV3-2; J: TRBJ2-1